The TCR beta chain under discussion was sequenced for a study of blood T cell repertoires in COVID-19. Study context: COVID-19 samples from acute and convalescent phases originated in the United States, Italy and Spain.

Per the original methods: Reference gene primer amplification in the assay estimated nucleated cell counts. TCRdb's copy holds only in-frame clones and misses some; the assay was immunoSEQ multiplex PCR. The D gene and trimming were derived from the DNA, and the V and J assignments and clone size from that table. The data show over 150,000 clones, with approximately 88% seen just once and around 6.3% held by the top ten. Germline CDR1 and CDR2: SEHNR and FQNEAQ (reference sequence). The germline V and J ends were trimmed by 5 bases and 1 base, with 11 bases remaining between them. The length of the CDR3 is 14 residues.

Sequenced sample: peripheral blood. This clonotype was sampled from a woman aged 40 to 50 with COVID-19, enrolled during active disease. This rearrangement joins TRBV7-9 to TRBJ1-1; D call uncertain. Written as DNA, the CDR3 is TGTGCCAGCAGCCTAGAACTCAAGAACACTGAAGCTTTCTTT. It is translated as CASSLELKNTEAFF.